A single sample is the source of the 25 T cell receptor beta chains below, sequenced in a study of blood T cell repertoires in COVID-19. Profiling relied on immunoSEQ multiplex PCR, and the TCRdb table lists in-frame clones only, not all of them. The sample consists of about 170,000 clones, 80% to 90% of them appearing once. What was sequenced was PBMCs or T cells enriched from blood (not recorded which). These receptors were taken from a woman aged 45-60 years in a cohort exposed to, infected with or recovered from COVID-19 (not recorded which).

Concerning this clone: One junction end disagrees with the germline gene, perhaps due to a read error. The CDR3 is CASSVPSSHNEQFF. The CDR3 coding sequence is TGCGCCAGCAGCGTGCCTAGCTCCCACAATGAGCAGTTCTTC. V usage is TRBV5-1 and J usage is TRBJ2-1; a possible D gene is TRBD2 (5 bases). The CDR3 loop spans 14 amino acids. The germline gives CDR1 SGHRS, CDR2 YFSETQ. Drawing the rest from reference TRBV5-1 and TRBJ2-1, the complete variable domain is KAGVTQTPRYLIKTRGQQVTLSCSPISGHRSVSWYQQTPGQGLQFLFEYFSETQRNKGNFPGRFSGRQFSNSRSEMNVSTLELGDSALYLCASSVPSSHNEQFFGPGTRLTVL.

The chain employs TRBV10-2 and TRBJ2-1; no definite D call. CDR1 WSHSY and CDR2 SAAADI come from the germline V gene. This CDR3 region has 13 residues. Trimming stripped 5 bases from V and 9 bases from J, with 14 bases between. The CDR3, as DNA: TGCGCCAGCAGTCCCGCCTATGCGAGTGAGCAGTTCTTC. This encodes CASSPAYASEQFF.

V usage is TRBV18 and J usage is TRBJ2-2, with TRBD1 as a possible D gene (6 bases). CDR3 size: 13 residues. Per the germline V gene, CDR1 is KGHSH and CDR2 is LQKENI. V lost 3 bases and J 10 bases, leaving 12 bases between the germline ends. CDR3 protein: CASSPPGVPELFF. In DNA form, the CDR3 reads TGTGCCAGCTCACCGCCAGGGGTTCCGGAGCTGTTTTTT.

The rearrangement uses TRBV4-2 and TRBJ1-3, with 7 bases matching TRBD1. The trim removed 1 base at V and 5 bases at J, leaving 8 bases unmatched. CDR1 and CDR2 (germline): LGHNA, YNFKEQ. This CDR3 comprises 16 residues. CDR3 loop: CASSQARQGLRNTIYF. The DNA for the CDR3 is TGTGCCAGCAGCCAAGCCAGACAGGGCCTTAGAAACACCATATATTTT.

The CDR3 DNA is TGTGCCAGCAGTGACCCCTCGGACAGGGGAAGGAGTGGCTACACCTTC. Translation: CASSDPSDRGRSGYTF. This sequence joins TRBV25-1 and TRBJ1-2, with TRBD1 matching 9 bases. CDR3 size: 16 residues. V lost 3 bases to trimming and J lost 7 bases; unmatched junction nucleotides: 12. Germline V gene lookup returns CDR1 MGHDK and CDR2 SYGVNS.

V gene TRBV18 combines with J gene TRBJ2-1, with D unresolved. V lost 1 base to trimming and J lost 7 bases, with 14 bases between them. The germline V gene has CDR1 KGHSH and CDR2 LQKENI. The CDR3 loop spans 15 amino acids. The CDR3 DNA reads TGTGCCAGCTCACCACAAGTCACGGAGCTGAATGAGCAGTTCTTC. Its translation is CASSPQVTELNEQFF. Complete variable domain (other parts from reference TRBV18 and TRBJ2-1): NAGVMQNPRHLVRRRGQEARLRCSPMKGHSHVYWYRQLPEEGLKFMVYLQKENIIDESGMPKERFSAEFPKEGPSILRIQQVVRGDSAAYFCASSPQVTELNEQFFGPGTRLTVL.

The chain couples TRBV2 to TRBJ2-5; TRBD2 is a possible D gene (5 bases). The CDR3 spans 11 residues. Between the trimmed V and J ends, which lost 8 bases and 4 bases, there was a span of 8 bases. Germline lookup yields CDR1 SNHLY and CDR2 FYNNEI. DNA for the CDR3: TGTGCCAGCTTTGAGGGAGAGACCCAGTACTTC. It specifies CASFEGETQYF. The full variable domain, completed using reference TRBV2 and TRBJ2-5, is EPEVTQTPSHQVTQMGQEVILRCVPISNHLYFYWYRQILGQKVEFLVSFYNNEISEKSEIFDDQFSVERPDGSNFTLKIRSTKLEDSAMYFCASFEGETQYFGPGTRLLVL.

The chain recombines TRBV5-1 with TRBJ2-1, with 12 bases fitting TRBD2. Germline CDR1 and CDR2: SGHRS and YFSETQ. The CDR3 totals 18 residues. V trimming: 1 base; J trimming: 4 bases; junction bases outside the gene matches: 9. This CDR3 is CASSLPGLAGLFYNEQFF. CDR3 nucleotide sequence: TGCGCCAGCAGCTTGCCCGGACTAGCGGGACTCTTTTACAATGAGCAGTTCTTC. Full variable domain (missing parts from reference TRBV5-1 and TRBJ2-1): KAGVTQTPRYLIKTRGQQVTLSCSPISGHRSVSWYQQTPGQGLQFLFEYFSETQRNKGNFPGRFSGRQFSNSRSEMNVSTLELGDSALYLCASSLPGLAGLFYNEQFFGPGTRLTVL.

This clone was seen a few times. This chain joins TRBV5-1 and TRBJ1-6, with D unclear. Germline CDR1 SGHRS, CDR2 YFSETQ. With 0 bases removed from V and 6 bases from J, the gap between germline ends came to 13 bases. The CDR3 covers 16 residues. The CDR3 reads CASSLVPTETNSPLHF. CDR3 DNA sequence: TGCGCCAGCAGCTTGGTCCCAACTGAAACTAATTCACCCCTCCACTTT. Full variable domain (outside the CDR3, taken from reference TRBV5-1 and TRBJ1-6): KAGVTQTPRYLIKTRGQQVTLSCSPISGHRSVSWYQQTPGQGLQFLFEYFSETQRNKGNFPGRFSGRQFSNSRSEMNVSTLELGDSALYLCASSLVPTETNSPLHFGNGTRLTVT.

The chain is built from TRBV4-1 and TRBJ1-1; D remains ambiguous. CDR1 and CDR2 from the germline V gene are MGHRA and YSYEKL. The CDR3 length is 16 residues. The V and J ends lost 0 bases and 3 bases respectively, with 14 bases between them. CDR3 protein: CASSQDNVAEDTEAFF. For the CDR3, the DNA is TGCGCCAGCAGCCAAGATAACGTTGCGGAAGACACTGAAGCTTTCTTT.

This chain links TRBV5-1 with TRBJ2-3, with 13 positions matching TRBD2. This CDR3 spans 16 amino acids. Per germline, CDR1 SGHRS and CDR2 YFSETQ. V gave up 3 bases and J gave up 1 base; unmatched junction bases: 2. The CDR3 nucleotides are TGCGCCAGCAGCTACGGACTAGCGGGGGGCACAGATACGCAGTATTTT. Its protein product is CASSYGLAGGTDTQYF.

CDR3 sequence: CASSLAPGRRETQYF. For the CDR3, the DNA is TGTGCCAGCAGCTTAGCCCCAGGGAGGCGAGAGACCCAGTACTTC. V usage is TRBV7-3 and J usage is TRBJ2-5, with a tentative D call TRBD2 (6 bases). Germline V gene sequence: CDR1 SGHTA, CDR2 FQGTGA. V was trimmed by 2 bases and J by 4 bases, leaving 14 bases between them. The length of the CDR3 is 15 residues. Full variable domain (missing parts from reference TRBV7-3 and TRBJ2-5): GAGVSQTPSNKVTEKGKYVELRCDPISGHTALYWYRQSLGQGPEFLIYFQGTGAADDSGLPNDRFFAVRPEGSVSTLKIQRTERGDSAVYLCASSLAPGRRETQYFGPGTRLLVL.

The chain is built from TRBV3-1 (or the pseudogene TRBV3-2) and TRBJ1-1, with TRBD1 identical over 7 bases. The CDR3 extends over 13 amino acids. V lost 5 bases to trimming and J lost 3 bases; unmatched junction nucleotides: 3. CDR1 LGHDT and CDR2 YNNKEL come from the germline V gene (reference sequence). CDR3 nucleotides: TGTGCCAGCAGCGCCACAGGGGACACTGAAGCTTTCTTT. Translating it yields CASSATGDTEAFF.

The rearrangement links TRBV28 to TRBJ1-5; TRBD1 agrees at 9 bases. CDR3 length: 19 residues. The germline CDR1 and CDR2 sequences are MDHEN and SYDVKM. Germline trimming cut 6 bases from V and 5 bases from J; bases unmatched to any gene: 20. Here the CDR3 reads CASRVSKKQTGGPDQPQHF. CDR3 DNA: TGTGCCAGCAGAGTATCTAAAAAACAGACAGGGGGTCCGGATCAGCCCCAGCATTTT.

The rearrangement links TRBV2 to TRBJ1-6; D is unresolved. Looked up from germline, CDR1 is SNHLY and CDR2 is FYNNEI. CDR3 length: 11 residues. With 8 bases removed from V and 4 bases from J, the gap between germline ends came to 3 bases. The CDR3 protein is CASRYNSPLHF. CDR3 nucleotide sequence: TGTGCCAGCCGTTATAATTCACCCCTCCACTTT.

V usage is TRBV28 and J usage is TRBJ1-2; 7 bases match TRBD1. Germline V lookup: CDR1 MDHEN, CDR2 SYDVKM. The CDR3 runs to 13 residues. Trimming at V came to 5 bases and at J to 5 bases, leaving 5 bases not matched to a gene. The CDR3 loop is CASSTGTAYGYTF. The CDR3 nucleotides read TGTGCCAGCAGTACCGGGACAGCTTATGGCTACACCTTC.

This clone was observed once. The chain combines TRBV6-5 with TRBJ2-5, with 8 bases lining up with TRBD1. Unmatched junction bases numbered 5, after V lost 7 bases and J lost 1 base. From germline, CDR1 is MNHEY and CDR2 SVGAGI. The CDR3 consists of 14 residues. CDR3 sequence: CASTRQGRQETQYF. CDR3 nucleotides: TGTGCCAGCACCCGACAGGGGCGCCAAGAGACCCAGTACTTC.

This chain joins TRBV7-9 and TRBJ1-1; possibly TRBD1 for D (6 bases). This CDR3 contains 12 residues. The ends were cut back, 3 bases at V and 7 bases at J, with 9 bases in the middle. Looked up from germline, CDR1 is SEHNR and CDR2 is FQNEAQ (reference sequence). The CDR3 protein is CASSLRQVEAFF. In DNA, the CDR3 is TGTGCCAGCAGCTTGAGACAGGTTGAAGCTTTCTTT.

The chain recombines TRBV2 with TRBJ2-7, with 8 bases matching TRBD1. The germline V gene has CDR1 SNHLY and CDR2 FYNNEI. The CDR3 runs 11 residues. J was trimmed by 12 bases and V by 5 bases; bases with no gene match: 6. The CDR3 here is CASSTGGVRYF. The DNA for the CDR3 is TGTGCCAGCAGTACAGGGGGTGTTCGGTACTTC.

This chain links TRBV5-5 with TRBJ1-1, with D tentatively TRBD1 (5 bases). Trimming took off 2 bases at V and 3 bases at J, with 8 bases between the two ends. This CDR3 comprises 13 residues. The germline CDR1 and CDR2 sequences are SGHKS and YYEKEE (reference sequence). The CDR3 sequence is CASSFGGDTEAFF. In nucleotides, the CDR3 is TGTGCCAGCAGCTTTGGAGGGGACACTGAAGCTTTCTTT.

The chain combines TRBV6-1 with TRBJ2-1; 10 bases map to TRBD2. The junction had 4 bases not matched to a gene; V was cut back by 2 bases and J by 3 bases. Per the germline V gene, CDR1 is MNHNS and CDR2 is SASEGT. The CDR3 totals 16 residues. In nucleotides, the CDR3 is TGTGCCAGCAGTGAACGGCTAGCGGGAGTCTACAATGAGCAGTTCTTC. This translates into CASSERLAGVYNEQFF.

V and J are TRBV28 and TRBJ1-1, with D hard to call. Germline V CDR1 and CDR2: MDHEN, SYDVKM. V lost 4 bases to trimming and J lost 5 bases, with 11 bases between them. This CDR3 region has 13 residues. The CDR3 DNA follows: TGTGCCAGCAGTTCCCGACAAAGGACTGAAGCTTTCTTT. Translating gives CASSSRQRTEAFF. The whole variable domain, remainder taken from reference TRBV28 and TRBJ1-1, is DVKVTQSSRYLVKRTGEKVFLECVQDMDHENMFWYRQDPGLGLRLIYFSYDVKMKEKGDIPEGYSVSREKKERFSLILESASTNQTSMYLCASSSRQRTEAFFGQGTRLTVV.

This clone was seen just once. The CDR3 coding sequence is TGTGCCAGCAGTTACTCTGGGACAGCTAACTATGGCTACACCTTC. It specifies CASSYSGTANYGYTF. The genes are TRBV6-5 and TRBJ1-2, with 7 bases lining up with TRBD1. Germline V gene lookup returns CDR1 MNHEY and CDR2 SVGAGI. This CDR3 is built from 15 residues. Trimming removed 0 bases from V and 0 bases from J; junction bases left unmatched: 1.

The chain combines TRBV6-5 with TRBJ1-1, with a tentative D call TRBD1 (6 bases). Germline CDR1 reads MNHEY; CDR2 reads SVGAGI. This CDR3 has 14 amino acids. V lost 6 bases and J lost 3, with 14 bases in between. CDR3 nucleotides: TGTGCCAGCAGCCCGGGGGGCGGCGACACTGAAGCTTTCTTT. It is translated as CASSPGGGDTEAFF.

This rearrangement joins TRBV7-9 to TRBJ2-7; 13 bases are shared with TRBD2. Germline V CDR1 and CDR2: SEHNR, FQNEAQ (reference sequence). V lost 6 bases and J lost 4; bases outside the gene matches: 6. The length of the CDR3 is 15 residues. CDR3 in DNA: TGTGCCAGCAGTAGGACTAGCGGGAGTTCTTACGAGCAGTACTTC. Its protein is CASSRTSGSSYEQYF.